Shown below are 14 T cell receptor beta chains from a single sample sequenced in a study of blood T cell repertoires in COVID-19. Sequenced by immunoSEQ multiplex PCR; TCRdb stores in-frame clones only, minus some. Of 55,000 to 75,000 clones listed, around 80% are singletons. The sample consisted of peripheral blood. The receptors originated from a human donor in a cohort sampled during active COVID-19.

The gene calls are TRBV27 and TRBJ1-4; a possible D gene is TRBD1 (6 bases). Deletions cut 3 bases from V and 3 bases from J, with 14 bases between. Germline V gene lookup returns CDR1 MNHEY and CDR2 SMNVEV (reference sequence). The length of the CDR3 is 16 residues. Here the CDR3 reads CASSFQGTRANEKLFF. As DNA, the CDR3 is TGTGCCAGCAGTTTTCAGGGGACCAGGGCTAATGAAAAACTGTTTTTT.

V is TRBV5-6 and J is TRBJ2-5; tentative D call: TRBD2 (7 bases). V was shortened by 0 bases and J by 6 bases, with 15 bases between the two germline ends. CDR1 is SGHDT and CDR2 is YYEEEE in the germline V gene. This CDR3 comprises 15 residues. The CDR3 loop reads CASSLDVEGGKTQYF. Here the CDR3 DNA reads TGTGCCAGCAGCTTGGATGTGGAGGGGGGGAAGACCCAGTACTTC.

This clone was seen a handful of times. The V gene is TRBV7-2, the J gene TRBJ1-6, with a tentative D call TRBD1 (5 bases). Trimming left V 5 bases short and J 10 bases short, with 18 bases between. This CDR3 contains 15 residues. From germline, CDR1 is SGHTA and CDR2 FQGNSA. Here the CDR3 reads CASSTGGGGLSPLHF. The CDR3 bases are TGTGCCAGCAGCACTGGGGGTGGGGGACTATCACCCCTCCACTTT.

The chain carries TRBV6-6 and TRBJ2-7, with D tentatively TRBD1 (5 bases). This CDR3 spans 14 amino acids. The V end was cut by 4 bases, the J end by 3 bases, with 13 bases between. Looked up from germline, CDR1 is MNHNY and CDR2 is SVGAGI (reference sequence). CDR3 region: CASSSRQLHYEQYF. The DNA for the CDR3 is TGTGCCAGCAGTTCCCGACAGCTACACTACGAGCAGTACTTC.

The J gene is TRBJ1-1, the V gene TRBV7-9, with no clear D. With 0 bases removed from V and 1 base from J, the gap between germline ends came to 6 bases. The CDR3 spans 14 residues. Per the germline V gene, CDR1 is SEHNR and CDR2 is FQNEAQ (reference sequence). The CDR3 region is CASSLASENTEAFF. The CDR3 nucleotides read TGTGCCAGCAGCTTAGCGAGCGAGAACACTGAAGCTTTCTTT.

The rearrangement joins TRBV7-2 to TRBJ1-2; 7 positions match TRBD1. The CDR3 has 14 residues. From germline, CDR1 is SGHTA and CDR2 FQGNSA. J lost 8 bases, V lost 5 bases, and 11 bases had no gene match. This CDR3 is CASSRQGDGSGYTF. The CDR3 region has the DNA TGTGCCAGCAGCCGCCAGGGGGATGGGAGCGGCTACACCTTC.

This clone has just a few counts. The V call is TRBV5-4, the J call TRBJ1-6; no clear D. V shed 3 bases and J shed 3 bases, with 10 bases lying between them. The CDR3 consists of 15 residues. Germline CDR1 and CDR2: SGHNT and YYREEE (reference sequence). Written as DNA, the CDR3 is TGTGCCAGCAGCTATCGGACTTACTATAATTCACCCCTCCACTTT. It encodes CASSYRTYYNSPLHF.

This clone was picked up a small number of times. This chain joins TRBV7-8 and TRBJ2-4; D is perhaps TRBD2 (5 bases). The CDR3 sequence is 14 residues long. V lost 5 bases, J lost 5 bases, and 13 bases lay in between. Germline-derived CDR1 and CDR2 are SGHVS and FQNEAQ. CDR3 in DNA: TGTGCCAGCAGCCACCAGCGGCATCAAAACATTCAGTACTTC. Its protein is CASSHQRHQNIQYF. Full variable domain (rest looked up from reference TRBV7-8 and TRBJ2-4): GAGVSQSPRYKVAKRGQDVALRCDPISGHVSLFWYQQALGQGPEFLTYFQNEAQLDKSGLPSDRFFAERPEGSVSTLKIQRTQQEDSAVYLCASSHQRHQNIQYFGAGTRLSVL.

This clone was found once. The chain recombines TRBV5-6 with TRBJ1-1, with D possibly being TRBD1 (5 bases). Germline V CDR1 and CDR2: SGHDT, YYEEEE. The CDR3 totals 12 residues. Trimming stripped 1 base from V and 7 bases from J, with 8 bases between. The CDR3 DNA is TGTGCCAGCAGCTTGTCAGGGTTTGAAGCTTTCTTT. It codes for CASSLSGFEAFF.

The chain recombines TRBV7-2 with TRBJ2-6; tentatively, D is TRBD1 (5 bases). Deletions cut 4 bases from V and 1 base from J, with 5 bases between. Germline V lookup: CDR1 SGHTA, CDR2 FQGNSA. The CDR3 covers 14 residues. DNA for the CDR3: TGTGCCAGCAGCTCAGGGTCTGGGGCCAACGTCCTGACTTTC. Translated: CASSSGSGANVLTF.

V gene TRBV27 combines with J gene TRBJ2-1; a possible D gene is TRBD2 (6 bases). CDR1 MNHEY and CDR2 SMNVEV come from the germline V gene (reference sequence). V shed 6 bases and J shed 4 bases, with 10 bases lying between them. The CDR3 has 13 residues. The CDR3 is CASRPSAYNEQFF. The CDR3 coding sequence is TGTGCCAGCAGGCCTAGCGCGTACAATGAGCAGTTCTTC.

This clone came up a few times. The chain couples TRBV7-2 to TRBJ1-6, with D possibly being TRBD1 (6 bases). Germline V gene data show CDR1 as SGHTA and CDR2 as FQGNSA. Trimming left V 2 bases short and J 6 bases short, with 8 bases between. This CDR3 spans 14 amino acids. The CDR3 nucleotides are TGTGCCAGCAGCTTACAGGGGCTTAATTCACCCCTCCACTTT. Residues: CASSLQGLNSPLHF.

This chain uses TRBV19 with TRBJ1-1; the match to TRBD1 covers 9 bases. With V trimmed by 9 bases and J by 10 bases, 12 bases remained unmatched. Per germline, CDR1 LNHDA and CDR2 SQIVND (reference sequence). The length of the CDR3 is 13 residues. CDR3 sequence (DNA): TGTGCCAGCCGGCCGGGACAGGGACACTCAGCTTTCTTT. It specifies CASRPGQGHSAFF.

The chain carries TRBV19 and TRBJ1-5; D possibly corresponds to TRBD1 (5 bases). V shed 3 bases and J shed 11 bases, with 11 bases lying between them. The CDR3 length is 12 residues. Germline V gene data show CDR1 as LNHDA and CDR2 as SQIVND (reference sequence). The CDR3 DNA reads TGTGCCAGTAGTATCCAGCGGGGGGCCCAGCATTTT. Encoded protein: CASSIQRGAQHF.